Each of the 26 T cell receptor beta chains below was sequenced from the same sample in a study of Ad26.COV2.S vaccination and SARS-CoV-2 variants. Indicated treatment: 19 received Ad26.COV2.S at low or high dose, single or two shots; roughly five received placebo; per-sample allocation not given. On day 63 after the first injection, vaccine and placebo recipients gave samples. TCRdb keeps only in-frame clones here, not all; method: immunoSEQ multiplex PCR. The sample yields 350,000 to 500,000 clones, 85% to 90% seen once. The specimen comprised peripheral blood, sampled in a trial of Ad26.COV2.S vaccine versus placebo. Every receptor here comes from a person aged 18-65 years who received the Ad26.COV2.S COVID-19 vaccine or a placebo.

In nucleotides, the CDR3 is TGCGCCAGCGCCCCCGGGACAGGGAACTACGAGCAGTACTTC. It yields the protein CASAPGTGNYEQYF. The J gene is TRBJ2-7, the V gene TRBV5-1, with 9 bases aligning to TRBD1. With 7 bases clipped from V and 3 bases from J, the junction kept 8 bases outside the gene matches. Germline assignment: CDR1 SGHRS and CDR2 YFSETQ. CDR3 length equals 14 residues.

This clone was seen a handful of times. This chain uses TRBV7-2 with TRBJ1-5; D remains unclear. Germline CDR1 reads SGHTA; CDR2 reads FQGNSA. Trimming stripped 5 bases from V and 0 bases from J, with 11 bases between. The CDR3 has 15 amino acids. DNA for the CDR3: TGTGCCAGCAGCGCCCGACCGTTTAGCAATCAGCCCCAGCATTTT. Residues: CASSARPFSNQPQHF.

CDR3 region: CASSYSRWSGYTF. DNA for the CDR3: TGTGCCAGCAGTTACTCGAGGTGGAGTGGCTACACCTTC. The gene calls are TRBV6-5 and TRBJ1-2; D unclear. Between the trimmed V and J ends, which lost 0 bases and 7 bases, there was a span of 9 bases. The CDR3 sequence is 13 residues long. Germline assignment: CDR1 MNHEY and CDR2 SVGAGI.

The chain couples TRBV7-9 to TRBJ2-2; TRBD2 might be the D (5 bases). Trimming took off 7 bases at V and 5 bases at J, with 23 bases between the two ends. Germline V CDR1 and CDR2: SEHNR, FQNEAQ (reference sequence). This CDR3 has 17 residues. The CDR3 sequence: CASNLPSDRSDTGELFF. The CDR3 coding sequence is TGTGCCAGCAATCTCCCTTCCGACCGTAGCGATACCGGGGAGCTGTTTTTT.

This clone was seen only a few times. The rearrangement links TRBV11-3 to TRBJ1-5; D is unresolved. CDR1 and CDR2 from the germline V gene are SGHNT and YENEEA. This CDR3 has 15 amino acids. Trimming left V 3 bases short and J 1 base short, with 10 bases between. CDR3 residues: CASSFSNRSNQPQHF. CDR3 sequence (DNA): TGTGCCAGCAGCTTTTCCAATCGCAGCAATCAGCCCCAGCATTTT.

This chain links TRBV7-2 with TRBJ2-3; TRBD2 matches at 13 bases. Germline V lookup: CDR1 SGHTA, CDR2 FQGNSA. The junction had 5 bases not matched to a gene; V was cut back by 1 base and J by 4 bases. The length of the CDR3 is 17 residues. CDR3 region: CASSLVTSGGGPDTQYF. CDR3 DNA: TGTGCCAGCAGCTTAGTTACTAGCGGGGGGGGCCCAGATACGCAGTATTTT.

The chain recombines TRBV7-3 with TRBJ1-1, with D possibly being TRBD1 (5 bases). Deletions cut 0 bases from V and 1 base from J, with 9 bases between. The CDR3 has 15 amino acids. From germline, CDR1 is SGHTA and CDR2 FQGTGA. The CDR3 DNA is TGTGCCAGCAGCTTAACGCTGGGGGGGAACACTGAAGCTTTCTTT. Protein product: CASSLTLGGNTEAFF.

The chain has TRBV7-2 and TRBJ2-1, with TRBD1 matching 9 bases. The junction had 6 bases not matched to a gene; V was cut back by 3 bases and J by 6 bases. CDR3 length: 15 amino acids. CDR1 is SGHTA, CDR2 FQGNSA, per germline. The CDR3 loop reads CASSLRDRVANEQFF. In DNA form, the CDR3 reads TGTGCCAGCAGCTTGCGGGACAGGGTTGCCAATGAGCAGTTCTTC. Based on the CDR3 plus reference TRBV7-2 and TRBJ2-1, the full variable domain is GAGVSQSPSNKVTEKGKDVELRCDPISGHTALYWYRQSLGQGLEFLIYFQGNSAPDKSGLPSDRFSAERTGGSVSTLTIQRTQQEDSAVYLCASSLRDRVANEQFFGPGTRLTVL.

The J gene is TRBJ2-7, the V gene TRBV29-1; D gene unclear. CDR3 length: 12 amino acids. Germline loops: CDR1 SQVTM, CDR2 ANQGSEA. V lost 0 bases and J 0 bases, leaving 3 bases between the germline ends. Here the CDR3 reads CSVEDSSYEQYF. The DNA of the CDR3 is TGCAGCGTTGAAGATAGCTCCTACGAGCAGTACTTC.

The chain links TRBV5-5 to TRBJ2-5, with TRBD2 identical over 7 bases. This CDR3 region has 14 residues. V shed 4 bases and J 5 bases; nucleotides not matched to a gene: 8. Per the germline V gene, CDR1 is SGHKS and CDR2 is YYEKEE (reference sequence). The CDR3 DNA sequence: TGTGCCAGCAGCCTGGGAGGGCCGGGTGAGACCCAGTACTTC. Protein product: CASSLGGPGETQYF.

This clone showed up just a few times. The V call is TRBV28, the J call TRBJ1-5; D uncertain. There are 12 residues in the CDR3. CDR1 MDHEN and CDR2 SYDVKM come from the germline V gene. V was shortened by 7 bases and J by 1 base, with 5 bases between the two germline ends. For the CDR3, the DNA is TGTGCCAGCAAGATAAGCAATCAGCCCCAGCATTTT. Its protein product is CASKISNQPQHF. The full variable domain, completed using reference TRBV28 and TRBJ1-5, is DVKVTQSSRYLVKRTGEKVFLECVQDMDHENMFWYRQDPGLGLRLIYFSYDVKMKEKGDIPEGYSVSREKKERFSLILESASTNQTSMYLCASKISNQPQHFGDGTRLSIL.

The rearrangement joins TRBV19 to TRBJ1-3; the D gene is possibly TRBD1 (5 bases). CDR1 and CDR2 (germline): LNHDA, SQIVND (reference sequence). Trimming left V 7 bases short and J 8 bases short, with 12 bases between. The CDR3 contains 12 residues. The CDR3 loop reads CASTHGTDTIYF. Written as DNA, the CDR3 is TGTGCCAGTACCCATGGGACGGACACCATATATTTT.

The V gene is TRBV7-2, the J gene TRBJ2-7, with a weak D call TRBD1 (5 bases). The CDR3 is made up of 13 amino acids. Germline V gene lookup returns CDR1 SGHTA and CDR2 FQGNSA. V was pared by 1 base and J by 3 bases, with 7 bases between. In DNA form, the CDR3 reads TGTGCCAGCAGCTTAGACAGGAACTACGAGCAGTACTTC. This gives the protein CASSLDRNYEQYF.

The chain couples TRBV18 to TRBJ2-1; 12 bases match TRBD2. CDR3 length: 16 residues. Losses at the gene ends were 6 bases for V and 8 bases for J; bases not matched to a gene: 11. Germline V gene data show CDR1 as KGHSH and CDR2 as LQKENI. CDR3 in amino acids: CASSATSGSLGHEQFF. CDR3 in DNA: TGTGCCAGCTCGGCGACTAGCGGGAGTCTTGGCCATGAGCAGTTCTTC.

This chain uses TRBV9 with TRBJ2-3; D is undetermined. Germline V CDR1 and CDR2: SGDLS, YYNGEE. The germline V and J ends were trimmed by 0 bases and 0 bases, with 5 bases remaining between them. The CDR3 totals 14 residues. CDR3 residues: CASSVAPSTDTQYF. DNA for the CDR3: TGTGCCAGCAGCGTAGCGCCTAGCACAGATACGCAGTATTTT.

The gene calls are TRBV7-9 and TRBJ2-5; D might be TRBD2 (5 bases). The CDR3 is 13 residues long. The germline V gene encodes CDR1 SEHNR and CDR2 FQNEAQ (reference sequence). The ends were cut back, 8 bases at V and 5 bases at J, with 15 bases in the middle. The CDR3 DNA sequence: TGTGCCAGCCATATGCCCGGGATGGAGACCCAGTACTTC. It specifies CASHMPGMETQYF.

The chain links TRBV11-3 to TRBJ2-1; D unclear. This CDR3 contains 14 residues. Germline V gene sequence: CDR1 SGHNT, CDR2 YENEEA. Trimming cost V 6 bases and J 3 bases, with 12 bases left between them. The chain's CDR3 is CASRFARFYNEQFF. CDR3 nucleotide sequence: TGTGCCAGCAGATTCGCTAGGTTCTACAATGAGCAGTTCTTC.

The rearrangement joins TRBV5-4 to TRBJ1-2; 9 bases match TRBD1. Germline V gives CDR1 SGHNT, CDR2 YYREEE (reference sequence). Unmatched junction bases numbered 5, after V lost 0 bases and J lost 8 bases. The CDR3 sequence is 14 residues long. The CDR3 DNA sequence: TGTGCCAGCAGCTTGGACAGGGGGCATGAGGGCTACACCTTC. Amino acid sequence: CASSLDRGHEGYTF.

The V gene is TRBV5-1, the J gene TRBJ1-5; D is uncertain. V lost 0 bases, J lost 0 bases, and 7 bases lay in between. This CDR3 has 15 amino acids. Germline V gives CDR1 SGHRS, CDR2 YFSETQ. The CDR3 reads CASSLAGLSNQPQHF. CDR3 in DNA: TGCGCCAGCAGCTTGGCCGGACTTAGCAATCAGCCCCAGCATTTT.

The genes are TRBV9 and TRBJ2-3; 15 bases are shared with TRBD2. Germline lookup yields CDR1 SGDLS and CDR2 YYNGEE. J gave up 2 bases and V 4 bases, and 17 bases lay outside the gene matches. This CDR3 comprises 21 residues. CDR3 sequence (DNA): TGTGCCAGCAGCTCCTCCCGGAGGGGGACTAGCGGGGGGCGCACCACAGATACGCAGTATTTT. It translates to CASSSSRRGTSGGRTTDTQYF.

This rearrangement joins TRBV3-1 (or the pseudogene TRBV3-2) to TRBJ2-2, with 8 bases fitting TRBD2. The CDR3 consists of 16 residues. CDR1 and CDR2 (germline): LGHDT, YNNKEL (reference sequence). The V segment lost 5 bases and the J segment 4 bases; nucleotides outside the gene matches: 9. CDR3: CASSSPGTRSTGELFF. DNA for the CDR3: TGTGCCAGCAGCTCTCCCGGGACTAGAAGCACCGGGGAGCTGTTTTTT.

V gene TRBV11-2 combines with J gene TRBJ2-1, with TRBD2 as a possible D gene (5 bases). The V and J ends lost 1 base and 6 bases respectively, with 13 bases between them. The CDR3 totals 15 residues. Looked up from germline, CDR1 is SGHAT and CDR2 is FQNNGV. In nucleotides, the CDR3 is TGTGCCAGCAGCTTAGTAAGAGGAGGTCCCAATGAGCAGTTCTTC. Translated: CASSLVRGGPNEQFF.

V is TRBV15 and J is TRBJ1-4; D gene unclear. Trimming pared 0 bases from V and 1 base from J, leaving 9 bases between. The germline V gene encodes CDR1 LNHNV and CDR2 YYDKDF (reference sequence). The CDR3 loop spans 16 amino acids. CDR3: CATSRDLVVTNEKLFF. The CDR3 DNA reads as TGTGCCACCAGCAGAGATCTGGTGGTAACTAATGAAAAACTGTTTTTT.

The chain employs TRBV23-1 and TRBJ2-7; maybe TRBD1 (6 bases). TRBV23-1 has ORF status, its function being uncertain. The CDR3 is 13 amino acids. The V end was cut by 1 base, the J end by 5 bases, with 9 bases between. CDR3 protein: CASSQYRVNEQYV. CDR3 bases: TGCGCCAGCAGTCAATACAGGGTAAACGAGCAGTACGTC.

The gene calls are TRBV30 and TRBJ1-6; no clear D gene. V lost 0 bases, J lost 7 bases, and 7 bases lay in between. The CDR3 is made up of 13 amino acids. Germline V CDR1 and CDR2: GTSNPN, SVGIG (reference sequence). Here the CDR3 reads CAWSVQQNSPLHF. The CDR3 DNA reads TGTGCCTGGAGTGTACAGCAAAATTCACCCCTCCACTTT.

This sequence joins TRBV5-5 and TRBJ1-1; weak D call: TRBD1 (5 bases). There are 15 residues in the CDR3. CDR1 and CDR2 (germline): SGHKS, YYEKEE (reference sequence). Trimming shortened V by 2 bases and J by 6 bases, and 17 bases separated the two germline ends. In DNA form, the CDR3 reads TGTGCCAGCAGCTTCGTAGTGTGGCAGGGACCTGAAGCTTTCTTT. As protein: CASSFVVWQGPEAFF.